This T cell receptor (beta chain) originates from a study of blood T cell repertoires in COVID-19. Overall study: PBMCs, B-cell-depleted T cells, or T cells were the source of the cDNA or gDNA that made up the material.

TCRdb's table, derived via immunoSEQ multiplex PCR, lists solely in-frame clones and lacks some. The sample carries about 180,000 clones, about nine tenths recorded once. The sequenced sample consisted of peripheral blood. The source of this sequence is a woman between 25 and 40 years old with acute or convalescent COVID-19.

Written as DNA, the CDR3 is TGTGCCAGCAGTGAAATGCAGGGTCAGGGTGAGCAGTTCTTC. It yields the protein CASSEMQGQGEQFF. The chain is built from TRBV2 and TRBJ2-1; perhaps TRBD1 as D (5 bases). V was cut by 2 bases and J by 9 bases, with 14 bases left in between. The CDR3 extends over 14 amino acids. Germline V gene sequence: CDR1 SNHLY, CDR2 FYNNEI.